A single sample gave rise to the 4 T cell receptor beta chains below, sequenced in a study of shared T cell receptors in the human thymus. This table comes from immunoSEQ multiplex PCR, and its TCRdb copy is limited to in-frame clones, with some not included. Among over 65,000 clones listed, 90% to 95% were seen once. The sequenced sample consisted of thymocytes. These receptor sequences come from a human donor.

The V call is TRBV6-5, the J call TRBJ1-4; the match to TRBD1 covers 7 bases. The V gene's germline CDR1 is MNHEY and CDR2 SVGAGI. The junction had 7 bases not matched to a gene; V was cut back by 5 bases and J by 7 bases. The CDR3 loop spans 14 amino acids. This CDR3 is CASSPQGRSEKLFF. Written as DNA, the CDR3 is TGTGCCAGCAGTCCACAGGGGAGGAGTGAAAAACTGTTTTTT.

DNA for the CDR3: TGTGCCAGCAGCTCTAGGTTAAACGATGAGCAGTTCTTC. It codes for CASSSRLNDEQFF. The J gene is TRBJ2-1, the V gene TRBV7-9; no reliable D call. CDR1 and CDR2 (germline): SEHNR, FQNEAQ (reference sequence). The V gene lost 4 bases and the J gene lost 8 bases, with 12 bases spanning the gap. The CDR3 contains 13 residues.

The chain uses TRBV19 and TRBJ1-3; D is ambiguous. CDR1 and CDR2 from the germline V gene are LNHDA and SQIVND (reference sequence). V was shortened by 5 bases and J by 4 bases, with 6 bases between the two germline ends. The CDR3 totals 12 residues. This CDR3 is CASSPVGNTIYF. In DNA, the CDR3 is TGTGCCAGTAGTCCTGTCGGAAACACCATATATTTT.

CDR3 in amino acids: CATINRTGGAGEQPQHF. As DNA, the CDR3 is TGCGCCACCATAAACCGGACAGGGGGCGCGGGTGAACAGCCCCAGCATTTT. This chain links TRBV10-2 with TRBJ1-5, with 11 bases matching TRBD1. Germline-derived CDR1 and CDR2 are WSHSY and SAAADI. The J segment lost 7 bases and the V segment lost 10 bases, leaving 18 bases of the junction unmatched. The CDR3 extends over 17 amino acids.